This T cell receptor beta chain appears in the sequencing data of a study of technical replicates of blood from a handful of donors. The CDR3 extends over 14 amino acids. V lost 7 bases and J lost 2, with 14 bases in between. Per germline, CDR1 MDHEN and CDR2 SYDVKM. Method: immunoSEQ multiplex PCR; TCRdb's copy keeps in-frame clones and lacks some. The table includes 60,000 to 70,000 clones, 98% detected once. This chain uses TRBV28 with TRBJ1-2; TRBD1 is a possible D gene (6 bases). Sequencing input: T cells isolated from PBMCs. This receptor was taken from a human donor in good health. The CDR3 loop is CASITQGINYGYTF. The CDR3 region has the DNA TGTGCCAGCATCACACAGGGTATAAACTATGGCTACACCTTC.